This T cell receptor beta chain originates from a study of OX40 agonist ivuxolimab in advanced cancers. Whole-study context: Two patients with cutaneous melanoma and one with hepatocellular carcinoma, three in total, showed partial responses. Study-level results: Among the least clonally expanded were partial responders at 0.1-3.0 mg/kg.

Only in-frame clones appear in the TCRdb table, and some are missing; sequencing was by immunoSEQ multiplex PCR. This sample has 58,000 or so clones, with roughly nine tenths found just once. Systemic immunosuppression or autoimmune disease history was grounds to exclude patients. The germline CDR1 and CDR2 sequences are SGHTA and FQGTGA. With 0 bases removed from V and 2 bases from J, the gap between germline ends came to 8 bases. The CDR3 runs to 15 residues. A note on this clone: Antigen unknown.

The chain recombines TRBV7-3 with TRBJ2-1, with D tentatively TRBD2 (6 bases). The sequence derives from an adult with an advanced solid tumor such as melanoma, head and neck, liver or kidney cancer. The source material was CD4+ or CD8+ T cells sorted from blood, sampled in a trial of the OX40 agonist ivuxolimab. The CDR3 coding sequence is TGTGCCAGCAGCTTAACGGGCGGGACCTACAATGAGCAGTTCTTC. It codes for CASSLTGGTYNEQFF.